This is a list of T cell receptor beta chains from one sample in a study of blood T cell repertoires in COVID-19. The assay was immunoSEQ multiplex PCR, and TCRdb's table has in-frame clones only and misses some. The sample has roughly 290,000 clones, roughly 88% seen once. The specimen was peripheral blood. These receptor sequences come from a human donor with COVID-19, enrolled during active disease. The donor label of this sample is uncertain. Both conserved end residues are part of each CDR3. Each record gives: clone size, J gene, D gene, V gene, CDR3 DNA, CDR3 protein. A D gene is named only where the DNA matches it firmly. Not every row has a clone size; where given, it reads once, few, many or a size class.

NA TRBJ1-1 NA TRBV5-1 TGCGCCAGCAGCGTTTCCGGGATCCTGAACACTGAAGCTTTCTTT CASSVSGILNTEAFF
NA TRBJ1-5 NA TRBV3-1/TRBV3-2 TGTGCCAGCAGCCAAGAAGCGGAGGGTGGGAATCAGCCCCAGCATTTT CASSQEAEGGNQPQHF
NA TRBJ1-2 TRBD1 TRBV6-5 TGTGCCAGCAGTCCTACAGGGGGGATCGACTATGGCTACACCTTC CASSPTGGIDYGYTF
NA TRBJ1-5 TRBD1 TRBV27 TGTGCCAGCGGGGGACAGGGAGGGACGCCCCAGCATTTT CASGGQGGTPQHF
NA TRBJ2-6 TRBD2 TRBV6-2/TRBV6-3 TGTGCCAGCAGTTACAGACTAGCGGGGACCTTCTCTGGGGCCAACGTCCTGACTTTC CASSYRLAGTFSGANVLTF
once TRBJ2-5 TRBD1 TRBV18 TGTGCCAGCTCCCCCCTCAGGTCCAGGGGGGAGACCCAGTACTTC CASSPLRSRGETQYF
once TRBJ1-1 NA TRBV7-2 TGTGCCAGCAGCTTAACCGGGGACACTGAAGCTTTCTTT CASSLTGDTEAFF
NA TRBJ1-1 NA TRBV5-1 TGCGCCAGCACCGAAATGGGGGGTGTCCGGGTTTCGAACACTGAAGCTTTCTTT CASTEMGGVRVSNTEAFF
few TRBJ2-7 TRBD2 TRBV5-1 TGCGCCAGCAGCACGAGGACTAGTGTGGGCGAGCAGTACTTC CASSTRTSVGEQYF
few TRBJ1-1 TRBD1 TRBV5-1 TGCGCCAGCAGCTTGGGACAGGGTGAAGCTTTCTTT CASSLGQGEAFF
NA TRBJ1-4 NA TRBV28 TGTGCCAGCAGTTTGGCAGGGGCTGGTGAAAAACTGTTTTTT CASSLAGAGEKLFF
NA TRBJ2-7 TRBD2 TRBV3-1/TRBV3-2 TGTGCCAGCAGTCAACCCGGGACTACAGGCGAGCAGTACTTC CASSQPGTTGEQYF
NA TRBJ1-4 NA TRBV28 TGTGCCAGCATCCCAGGCAGGGGAATAGGAAATGAAAAACTGTTTTTT CASIPGRGIGNEKLFF
NA TRBJ2-3 NA TRBV6-5 TGTGCCAGCAGAATGCCGGGACTGCGCACAGATACGCAGTATTTT CASRMPGLRTDTQYF
NA TRBJ2-5 TRBD2 TRBV7-2 TGTGCCAGCACTGGTGCGGGAGGGAGGCAAGAGACCCAGTACTTC CASTGAGGRQETQYF
NA TRBJ2-3 TRBD2 TRBV19 TGTGCCAGTAGTAGCGGGAGATTTGGGGATACGCAGTATTTT CASSSGRFGDTQYF
NA TRBJ2-5 NA TRBV7-2 TGTGCCAGCAGCCAAACTGGAGAGACCCAGTACTTC CASSQTGETQYF
NA TRBJ2-5 TRBD1 TRBV5-5 TGTGCCAGCAGCTTGGAGTTCCGACAGGGGATCCGAGGGGCCCAGTACTTC CASSLEFRQGIRGAQYF
NA TRBJ2-3 NA TRBV12-3/TRBV12-4 TGTGCCAGCAGTCGACCTAGTGATACGCAGTATTTT CASSRPSDTQYF
NA TRBJ1-1 NA TRBV18 TGTGCCAGCTCATCCCTAAGTGACACTGAAGCTTTCTTT CASSSLSDTEAFF
NA TRBJ2-5 TRBD1 TRBV7-9 TGTGCCAGCAGCCCAGCAGGGGGCCGGCAAGAGACCCAGTACTTC CASSPAGGRQETQYF
NA TRBJ1-5 TRBD1 TRBV28 TGTGCCAGCAGTACAGGGGGCCATCAGCCCCAGCATTTT CASSTGGHQPQHF